The next 9 T cell receptor beta chains were all read from a single sample in a study of T cells in Graves' hyperthyroidism and ophthalmopathy. Researchers amplified the TCR beta CDR3 regions from RNA transcripts. A set of HTBI primers served as the primers for a first-round RT-PCR of the TCR CDR3. TCRdb used MiXCR to reprocess the multiplex PCR reads, holding one entry per CDR3 protein. Of approximately 600,000 distinct CDR3 sequences listed, 14% to 15% are singletons. The sequenced sample consisted of blood. The receptors shown here come from a woman in her thirties or forties with Graves' ophthalmopathy.

This clonotype appeared many times. The chain uses TRBV6-1 and TRBJ1-1, with D perhaps matching TRBD1 (6 bases). The V and J ends lost 2 bases and 4 bases respectively, with 11 bases between them. The CDR3 contains 14 residues. CDR1 is MNHNS, CDR2 SASEGT, per germline. The CDR3 protein is CASSETYRATEAFF. In DNA, the CDR3 is TGTGCCAGCAGTGAAACCTACAGGGCCACTGAAGCTTTCTTT.

The chain joins TRBV7-8 to TRBJ2-7; no clear D gene. The V gene lost 6 bases and the J gene lost 0 bases, with 15 bases spanning the gap. CDR3 length equals 15 residues. CDR1 and CDR2 (germline): SGHVS, FQNEAQ. The CDR3 DNA reads as TGTGCCAGCAGAGAATTAGAGACAAGCTCCTACGAGCAGTACTTC. Translated, it gives CASRELETSSYEQYF.

This CDR3 is CASSLAGTGAIYGYTF. In nucleotides, the CDR3 is TGTGCCAGCAGTTTAGCTGGGACAGGAGCGATCTATGGCTACACCTTC. V usage is TRBV12-3 or TRBV12-4 and J usage is TRBJ1-2; 8 nucleotides agree with TRBD1. The CDR3 totals 16 residues. The ends lost 0 bases at V and 4 bases at J; junction bases unmatched: 7.

With regard to this clonotype: At one boundary the junction diverges from the germline segment, which might be a read error. V gene TRBV12-3 or TRBV12-4 combines with J gene TRBJ2-5; 7 positions match TRBD2. This CDR3 spans 14 amino acids. CDR3 sequence: CASSSGGVQEIQYF. The CDR3 bases are TGTGCCAGCAGTAGTGGGGGGGTCCAAGAGATCCAGTACTTC.

This clonotype was observed many times. The rearrangement links TRBV6-5 to TRBJ2-5, with no clear D. Trimming took 6 bases from V and 5 from J, leaving 13 bases between them. This CDR3 contains 13 residues. The germline CDR1 and CDR2 sequences are MNHEY and SVGAGI. As DNA, the CDR3 is TGTGCCAGCAGCCCCTTGGAATGGGAGACCCAGTACTTC. It yields the protein CASSPLEWETQYF.

There are many counts of this clonotype. V and J are TRBV28 and TRBJ2-4; 7 positions match TRBD1. The CDR3 runs 17 residues. Germline lookup yields CDR1 MDHEN and CDR2 SYDVKM. Germline trimming cut 5 bases from V and 8 bases from J; bases unmatched to any gene: 18. The CDR3 is CASSTRTGTLNRDIQYF. The CDR3 DNA sequence: TGTGCCAGCAGTACTAGGACAGGCACCCTTAACAGGGACATTCAGTACTTC.

This clonotype was found a few times. The J gene is TRBJ2-1, the V gene TRBV5-1; D is tentatively TRBD1 or TRBD2 (5 bases each). The germline V gene has CDR1 SGHRS and CDR2 YFSETQ. The length of the CDR3 is 18 residues. Trimming took 1 base from V and 7 from J, leaving 24 bases between them. CDR3 DNA sequence: TGCGCCAGCAGCTTGCGGTTCGACAGCCCCGGGGTACTGAATGAGCAGTTCTTC. Translating gives CASSLRFDSPGVLNEQFF.

This clonotype was seen a few times. V gene TRBV2 combines with J gene TRBJ2-5; the D gene is possibly TRBD2 (6 bases). Germline V lookup: CDR1 SNHLY, CDR2 FYNNEI. V lost 3 bases, J lost 5 bases, and 13 bases lay in between. CDR3 size: 14 residues. CDR3 protein: CASSEGPEGETQYF. DNA for the CDR3: TGTGCCAGCAGTGAGGGGCCGGAGGGGGAGACCCAGTACTTC. Supplemented by reference TRBV2 and TRBJ2-5, the full variable domain reads EPEVTQTPSHQVTQMGQEVILRCVPISNHLYFYWYRQILGQKVEFLVSFYNNEISEKSEIFDDQFSVERPDGSNFTLKIRSTKLEDSAMYFCASSEGPEGETQYFGPGTRLLVL.

The table lists this clonotype with many counts. The chain couples TRBV6-2 or TRBV6-3 to TRBJ2-7; D remains ambiguous. CDR3 length: 14 amino acids. Germline V gives CDR1 MNHEY, CDR2 SVGEGT. The V end lost 0 bases, the J end lost 3 bases, and 9 bases lay between the germline ends. The CDR3 nucleotides read TGTGCCAGCAGTTACTCGAACAGCCACTACGAGCAGTACTTC. Amino acids: CASSYSNSHYEQYF.